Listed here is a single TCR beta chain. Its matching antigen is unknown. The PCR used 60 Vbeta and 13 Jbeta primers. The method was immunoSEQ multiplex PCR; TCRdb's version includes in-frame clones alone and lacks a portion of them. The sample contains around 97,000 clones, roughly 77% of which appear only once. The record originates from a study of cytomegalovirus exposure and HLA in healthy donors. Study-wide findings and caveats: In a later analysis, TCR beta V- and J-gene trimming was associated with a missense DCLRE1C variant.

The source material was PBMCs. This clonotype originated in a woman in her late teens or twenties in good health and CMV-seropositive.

DNA of the CDR3: TGTGCCAGCAGGGCGACAGGGTGGAACACTGAAGCTTTCTTT. It translates to CASRATGWNTEAFF. The chain links TRBV6-4 to TRBJ1-1, with 7 nucleotides matching TRBD1. There are 14 residues in the CDR3. The junction had 5 bases not matched to a gene; V was cut back by 6 bases and J by 1 base. Germline V CDR1 and CDR2: MRHNA, SNTAGT.